There are a few counts of the clone carrying this T cell receptor (beta chain). What it recognizes is unknown. The source of the sample is a study of T cell repertoires in cytomegalovirus infection. TCRdb reprocessed the reads via MiXCR and lists one record per CDR3 protein. The table has roughly 700,000 distinct CDR3 sequences, roughly 30% seen once; the top ten hold 18%. The CDR3 is 13 residues long. The germline V gene has CDR1 DFQATT and CDR2 SNEGSKA (reference sequence). J gave up 6 bases and V 6 bases, and 10 bases lay outside the gene matches. The TCR originated in a human donor in good health (CMV status not recorded). Some clones in this sample may be carry-over from other donors' samples. The starting material was cultured PBMCs, obtained from culture after CMV antigen stimulation. The chain uses TRBV20-1 and TRBJ1-1; TRBD1 matches 7 bases. CDR3 bases: TGCAGTGCCAGACAGGGTTCCAGGGCTGAAGCTTTCTTT. It is translated as CSARQGSRAEAFF.